The text below deals with one TCR beta chain. The TCR beta CDR3 regions underwent amplification from RNA transcripts. Second-round multiplex PCR followed a first-round RT-PCR using HTBI primers. TCRdb processed the multiplex PCR reads anew with MiXCR; each CDR3 protein has one entry. Found here are roughly 420,000 distinct CDR3 sequences, 21% of them singletons; the top ten hold around 3%. This sample stems from a study of Graves' ophthalmopathy and Graves' hyperthyroidism. Study summary: Prior to any treatment, peripheral blood was collected at the time of initial diagnosis.

This CDR3 has 14 residues. Looked up from germline, CDR1 is MDHEN and CDR2 is SYDVKM. V gave up 8 bases and J gave up 0 bases, with 14 bases separating them. The V gene is TRBV28, the J gene TRBJ2-7; D is perhaps TRBD1 (5 bases). The clonotype originates from a woman aged 18 to 35 with stable Graves' hyperthyroidism. Sample: peripheral blood. DNA of the CDR3: TGTGCCAGCGGCCGCCGGACAACCTCCTACGAGCAGTACTTC. Translating gives CASGRRTTSYEQYF. Variable domain in full (rest from reference TRBV28 and TRBJ2-7): DVKVTQSSRYLVKRTGEKVFLECVQDMDHENMFWYRQDPGLGLRLIYFSYDVKMKEKGDIPEGYSVSREKKERFSLILESASTNQTSMYLCASGRRTTSYEQYFGPGTRLTVT.